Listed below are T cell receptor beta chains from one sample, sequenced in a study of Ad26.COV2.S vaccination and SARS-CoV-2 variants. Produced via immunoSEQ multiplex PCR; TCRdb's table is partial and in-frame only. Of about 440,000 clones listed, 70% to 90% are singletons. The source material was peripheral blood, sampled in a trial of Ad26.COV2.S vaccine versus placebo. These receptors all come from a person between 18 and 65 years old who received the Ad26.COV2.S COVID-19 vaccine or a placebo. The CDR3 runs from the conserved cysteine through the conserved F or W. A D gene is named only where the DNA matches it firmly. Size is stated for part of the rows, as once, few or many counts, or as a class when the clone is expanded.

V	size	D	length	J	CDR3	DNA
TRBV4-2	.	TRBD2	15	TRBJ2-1	CASSQDAGAGNEQFF	TGTGCCAGCAGCCAAGATGCGGGAGCTGGGAATGAGCAGTTCTTC
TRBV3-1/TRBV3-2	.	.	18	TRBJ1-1	CASSQKRGLSVVNTEAFF	TGTGCCAGCAGCCAAAAACGGGGGTTGAGTGTTGTGAACACTGAAGCTTTCTTT
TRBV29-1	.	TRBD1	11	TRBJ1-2	CSVEGAEGYTF	TGCAGCGTGGAGGGGGCGGAAGGCTACACCTTC
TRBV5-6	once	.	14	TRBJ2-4	CASSSGTILDIQYF	TGTGCCAGCAGCTCTGGGACCATACTAGACATTCAGTACTTC
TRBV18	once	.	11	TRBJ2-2	CASSRGRELFF	TGTGCCAGCAGCCGCGGACGGGAGCTGTTTTTT
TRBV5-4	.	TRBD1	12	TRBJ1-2	CASNQQGANYTF	TGTGCCAGCAACCAACAGGGGGCGAACTACACCTTC
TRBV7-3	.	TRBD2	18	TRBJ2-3	CASSLGRKLAGPTDTQYF	TGTGCCAGCAGCTTAGGCCGAAAACTAGCGGGGCCCACAGATACGCAGTATTTT
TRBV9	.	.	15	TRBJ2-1	CASSVAAGVYNEQFF	TGTGCCAGCAGCGTAGCGGCGGGCGTTTACAATGAGCAGTTCTTC
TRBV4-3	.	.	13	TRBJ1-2	CASSQESNYGYTF	TGCGCCAGCAGCCAAGAATCAAACTATGGCTACACCTTC
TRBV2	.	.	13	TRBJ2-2	CASSERGFGELFF	TGTGCCAGCAGTGAACGAGGTTTCGGGGAGCTGTTTTTT
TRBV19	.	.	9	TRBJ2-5	CSWQETQYF	TGTAGTTGGCAAGAGACCCAGTACTTC
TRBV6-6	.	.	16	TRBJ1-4	CASSSDRTGLDEKLFF	TGTGCCAGCAGCTCCGACAGGACCGGGTTGGATGAAAAACTGTTTTTT
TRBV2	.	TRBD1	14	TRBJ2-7	CASSGGQGGYEQYF	TGTGCCAGCAGTGGGGGACAGGGGGGATACGAGCAGTACTTC
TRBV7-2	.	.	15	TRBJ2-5	CASSLGSPKQETQYF	TGTGCCAGCAGCTTAGGTAGCCCCAAACAAGAGACCCAGTACTTC
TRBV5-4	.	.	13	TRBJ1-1	CASSFGPNTEAFF	TGTGCCAGCAGCTTCGGCCCGAACACTGAAGCTTTCTTT
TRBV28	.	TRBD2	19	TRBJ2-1	CASSFLAGETSGSYNEQFF	TGTGCCAGCAGTTTCTTAGCGGGAGAAACCTCTGGCTCCTACAATGAGCAGTTCTTC